The rows below give T cell receptor beta chains drawn from one sample of a study of blood T cell repertoires in COVID-19. Measured with immunoSEQ multiplex PCR; TCRdb has only the in-frame clones, and not every one. The data show about 260,000 clones, approximately 89% seen once. Sequencing was carried out using peripheral blood. The receptors stem from a woman aged 70 to 79 with COVID-19, enrolled during active disease. The CDR3 runs from the conserved cysteine through the conserved F or W. Each record gives: clone size, V gene, J gene, D gene, CDR3 DNA, CDR3 protein. D genes are given only for firm matches. Not every row has a clone size; where given, it reads once, few, many or a size class.

clone_size: NA; v_call: TRBV6-5; j_call: TRBJ1-3; d_call: NA; cdr3_nt: TGTGCCAGCAGTTCGCACGGGTCCGGAAACACCATATATTTT; cdr3_aa: CASSSHGSGNTIYF
clone_size: NA; v_call: TRBV6-5; j_call: TRBJ1-5; d_call: NA; cdr3_nt: TGTGCCAGCAGTTTCAGGGATCGTCAGCCCCAGCATTTT; cdr3_aa: CASSFRDRQPQHF
clone_size: NA; v_call: TRBV11-3; j_call: TRBJ2-5; d_call: TRBD1; cdr3_nt: TGTGCCAGCGCTATGAGGGGGCGCGTAGATGAGACCCAGTACTTC; cdr3_aa: CASAMRGRVDETQYF
clone_size: NA; v_call: TRBV6-5; j_call: TRBJ1-5; d_call: NA; cdr3_nt: TGTGCCAGCATGTGGAGGCGGGATCAGCCCCAGCATTTT; cdr3_aa: CASMWRRDQPQHF
clone_size: NA; v_call: TRBV19; j_call: TRBJ2-1; d_call: TRBD2; cdr3_nt: TGTGCCAGTAGTATCAGTAGCGGGTTCTACAATGAGCAGTTCTTC; cdr3_aa: CASSISSGFYNEQFF
clone_size: once; v_call: TRBV3-1/TRBV3-2; j_call: TRBJ1-2; d_call: NA; cdr3_nt: TGTGCCAGCAGCCAACCACAGGGCCATGGCTACACCTTC; cdr3_aa: CASSQPQGHGYTF
clone_size: NA; v_call: TRBV3-1/TRBV3-2; j_call: TRBJ2-1; d_call: TRBD2; cdr3_nt: TGTGCCAGCAGCCAAGATAGATACGGGACTAGCGGAAGACGGAGTACCAATGAGCAGTTCTTC; cdr3_aa: CASSQDRYGTSGRRSTNEQFF
clone_size: once; v_call: TRBV7-2; j_call: TRBJ2-7; d_call: TRBD2; cdr3_nt: TGTGCCAGCAGCTTTACCGGACTAGCGGGAGAGTTTCCCTACGAGCAGTACTTC; cdr3_aa: CASSFTGLAGEFPYEQYF
clone_size: NA; v_call: TRBV7-2; j_call: TRBJ1-3; d_call: TRBD1; cdr3_nt: TGTGCCAGCAGCCCAAGGGGACAGTCTTCGAACACCATATATTTT; cdr3_aa: CASSPRGQSSNTIYF
clone_size: NA; v_call: TRBV20-1; j_call: TRBJ2-1; d_call: TRBD2; cdr3_nt: TGCAGTGCTAGTGGGCTAGCGGGATACAATGAGCAGTTCTTC; cdr3_aa: CSASGLAGYNEQFF
clone_size: NA; v_call: TRBV19; j_call: TRBJ2-7; d_call: TRBD1; cdr3_nt: TGTGCCAGTAGTATCTCGGGACAGGGCTTTAGCGACTCCTACGAGCAGTACTTC; cdr3_aa: CASSISGQGFSDSYEQYF
clone_size: NA; v_call: TRBV2; j_call: TRBJ2-1; d_call: TRBD1; cdr3_nt: TGTGCCAGTAGACAGGGAAGCTCCTACAATGAGCAGTTCTTC; cdr3_aa: CASRQGSSYNEQFF
clone_size: NA; v_call: TRBV9; j_call: TRBJ2-7; d_call: TRBD2; cdr3_nt: TGTGCCAGCAGTCCGGGGGGGACCTACGAGCAGTACTTC; cdr3_aa: CASSPGGTYEQYF
clone_size: once; v_call: TRBV6-5; j_call: TRBJ1-4; d_call: NA; cdr3_nt: TGTGCCAGCAGTTACTCGACGGGAAGAAATGAAAAACTGTTTTTT; cdr3_aa: CASSYSTGRNEKLFF
clone_size: NA; v_call: TRBV28; j_call: TRBJ1-2; d_call: NA; cdr3_nt: TGTGCCAGCAGTTTACAGGCCTATGGCTACACCTTC; cdr3_aa: CASSLQAYGYTF
clone_size: NA; v_call: TRBV6-6; j_call: TRBJ2-3; d_call: TRBD1; cdr3_nt: TGTGCCAGCAGTTACTCAGGACAGGGGTACACAGATACGCAGTATTTT; cdr3_aa: CASSYSGQGYTDTQYF
clone_size: NA; v_call: TRBV11-2; j_call: TRBJ1-4; d_call: NA; cdr3_nt: TGTGCCAGCAGCTTCTACGGACAAAACAATGAAAAACTGTTTTTT; cdr3_aa: CASSFYGQNNEKLFF
clone_size: NA; v_call: TRBV5-4; j_call: TRBJ2-7; d_call: TRBD2; cdr3_nt: TGTGCCAGCAGCTCTCCCCGGACTAGCGGATCCTACGAGCAGTACTTC; cdr3_aa: CASSSPRTSGSYEQYF
clone_size: NA; v_call: TRBV3-1/TRBV3-2; j_call: TRBJ2-1; d_call: NA; cdr3_nt: TGTGCCAGCAGCCAAGAGGGGCTAGCCTACAATGAGCAGTTCTTC; cdr3_aa: CASSQEGLAYNEQFF
clone_size: NA; v_call: TRBV15; j_call: TRBJ1-2; d_call: TRBD1; cdr3_nt: TGTGCCACCAGCGGACTGGACAGGGGCGGCTACACCTTC; cdr3_aa: CATSGLDRGGYTF
clone_size: NA; v_call: TRBV28; j_call: TRBJ2-1; d_call: TRBD1; cdr3_nt: TGTGCCAGCAGAACCCGGGACAGATTCAATGAGCAGTTCTTC; cdr3_aa: CASRTRDRFNEQFF
clone_size: NA; v_call: TRBV3-1/TRBV3-2; j_call: TRBJ1-5; d_call: TRBD1; cdr3_nt: TGTGCCAGCGGGACAGGGAGTCAGCCCCAGCATTTT; cdr3_aa: CASGTGSQPQHF
clone_size: NA; v_call: TRBV28; j_call: TRBJ2-2; d_call: TRBD1; cdr3_nt: TGTGCCAGCAGAAAAGAGACAGGGGCCGGGGAGCTGTTTTTT; cdr3_aa: CASRKETGAGELFF
clone_size: NA; v_call: TRBV6-1; j_call: TRBJ2-1; d_call: NA; cdr3_nt: TGTGCCAGCAGTGAAGAAAGATGGTTGGGGGGAAGTCGGGCCAATGAGCAGTTCTTC; cdr3_aa: CASSEERWLGGSRANEQFF
clone_size: NA; v_call: TRBV11-2; j_call: TRBJ1-2; d_call: NA; cdr3_nt: TGTGCCAGCAGCGAGCAGGGATATAGTGGCTACACCTTC; cdr3_aa: CASSEQGYSGYTF